This passage covers 29 T cell receptor beta chains from one sample sequenced in a study of beta chain features in type 1 diabetes. Findings of the study overall: When Type 1 diabetes patients were examined, their TCRB CDR3s proved moderately but significantly shorter in all four CD4+ subsets.

These receptors are not linked to any known antigen. The whole isolated RNA underwent reverse transcription, so sequencing captured expressed TCRB transcripts. Some clones are missing from TCRdb's copy, which holds only in-frame ones; the method was immunoSEQ multiplex PCR. The repertoire includes 400,000 or so clones, 8% to 10% of them detected once, and about 0.6% sits in the top ten. The sequenced sample consisted of central memory CD4+ T cells from blood. These receptors all stem from a man aged 25-45 years with type 1 diabetes.

A single count supports this clone. The chain employs TRBV7-2 and TRBJ2-7, with a tentative D call TRBD1 (5 bases). The germline V gene has CDR1 SGHTA and CDR2 FQGNSA. V shed 5 bases and J shed 1 base, with 12 bases lying between them. The CDR3 has 14 residues. In DNA, the CDR3 is TGTGCCAGCAGCCCCGTCCAGGGTTCCTACGAGCAGTACTTC. Translation gives CASSPVQGSYEQYF.

The chain combines TRBV28 with TRBJ2-7; D unresolved. Trimming took off 8 bases at V and 0 bases at J, with 17 bases between the two ends. The CDR3 runs 15 residues. Germline V lookup: CDR1 MDHEN, CDR2 SYDVKM. CDR3 coding DNA: TGTGCCAGCTTCACCTCCGAGTCGACCTCCTACGAGCAGTACTTC. Encoded protein: CASFTSESTSYEQYF.

This clone came up a few times. The chain couples TRBV2 to TRBJ1-4, with 11 bases fitting TRBD1. The CDR3 loop spans 14 amino acids. The junction had 6 bases not matched to a gene; V was cut back by 7 bases and J by 8 bases. Germline CDR1 is SNHLY and CDR2 is FYNNEI. CDR3 loop: CASNMGQGEEKLFF. Written as DNA, the CDR3 is TGTGCCAGCAATATGGGACAGGGGGAAGAAAAACTGTTTTTT. Full variable domain (missing parts from reference TRBV2 and TRBJ1-4): EPEVTQTPSHQVTQMGQEVILRCVPISNHLYFYWYRQILGQKVEFLVSFYNNEISEKSEIFDDQFSVERPDGSNFTLKIRSTKLEDSAMYFCASNMGQGEEKLFFGSGTQLSVL.

The gene calls are TRBV28 and TRBJ2-7, with D perhaps matching TRBD1 (5 bases). In germline, CDR1 is MDHEN, CDR2 SYDVKM. CDR3 length: 12 residues. Deletions cut 6 bases from V and 3 bases from J, with 9 bases between. This CDR3 is CASSQGRYEQYF. In nucleotides, the CDR3 is TGTGCCAGCAGCCAGGGCCGCTACGAGCAGTACTTC.

A few counts support this clone. The V and J genes are TRBV19 and TRBJ2-5; D unresolved. Germline V gene data show CDR1 as LNHDA and CDR2 as SQIVND (reference sequence). Trimming removed 2 bases at V and 5 bases at J, with 12 bases between. The length of the CDR3 is 14 residues. The CDR3 nucleotides are TGTGCCAGTAGTATACGTTCCGCTGCGGAGACCCAGTACTTC. Translation: CASSIRSAAETQYF.

This clone showed up just a few times. The genes are TRBV7-9 and TRBJ1-3, with a possible D match to TRBD1 (5 bases). There are 15 residues in the CDR3. The germline V and J ends were trimmed by 3 bases and 8 bases, with 17 bases remaining between them. Germline V gene data show CDR1 as SEHNR and CDR2 as FQNEAQ (reference sequence). CDR3 region: CASSFPYRPGHTIYF. CDR3 bases: TGTGCCAGCAGCTTTCCTTATCGTCCGGGACACACCATATATTTT.

This clone was recorded at least ten times. This chain links TRBV15 with TRBJ1-1, with D unclear. The ends were cut back, 3 bases at V and 4 bases at J, with 9 bases in the middle. This CDR3 region has 13 residues. Per the germline V gene, CDR1 is LNHNV and CDR2 is YYDKDF (reference sequence). The CDR3 is CATSSQRGTEAFF. CDR3 nucleotides: TGTGCCACCAGCAGCCAACGGGGCACTGAAGCTTTCTTT. Complete variable domain (other parts from reference TRBV15 and TRBJ1-1): DAMVIQNPRYQVTQFGKPVTLSCSQTLNHNVMYWYQQKSSQAPKLLFHYYDKDFNNEADTPDNFQSRRPNTSFCFLDIRSPGLGDTAMYLCATSSQRGTEAFFGQGTRLTVV.

This clone showed up many times. The rearrangement joins TRBV19 to TRBJ2-1; D gene ambiguous. The V end lost 3 bases, the J end lost 8 bases, and 20 bases lay between the germline ends. Germline-derived CDR1 and CDR2 are LNHDA and SQIVND (reference sequence). This CDR3 contains 16 residues. Here the CDR3 reads CASSMFWATSAHEQFF. The CDR3 nucleotides read TGTGCCAGTAGTATGTTTTGGGCTACCTCCGCCCATGAGCAGTTCTTC.

The chain links TRBV29-1 to TRBJ2-3; 11 nucleotides agree with TRBD2. The V gene's germline CDR1 is SQVTM and CDR2 ANQGSEA. CDR3 length: 14 amino acids. V lost 4 bases, J lost 2 bases, and 2 bases stayed unmatched. DNA of the CDR3: TGCAGCGTTGGACTAGCGGGGACCACAGATACGCAGTATTTT. The encoded protein is CSVGLAGTTDTQYF.

About this clone itself: At the DNA level, this CDR3 is encoded by other sequences in the same sample as well. V usage is TRBV5-1 and J usage is TRBJ2-5; 11 nucleotides align to TRBD1. Germline values: CDR1 SGHRS, CDR2 YFSETQ. Unmatched junction bases numbered 2, after V lost 0 bases and J lost 4 bases. This CDR3 contains 15 residues. CDR3 loop: CASSLGTGGVETQYF. Here the CDR3 DNA reads TGCGCCAGCAGCTTGGGGACAGGGGGCGTAGAGACCCAGTACTTC.

The V gene is TRBV5-4, the J gene TRBJ1-2, with 9 bases matching TRBD1. CDR1 is SGHNT, CDR2 YYREEE, per germline (reference sequence). The CDR3 loop spans 15 amino acids. V lost 0 bases to trimming and J lost 4 bases; unmatched junction nucleotides: 4. The CDR3 is CASSLGDREGYGYTF. The CDR3, as DNA: TGTGCCAGCAGCTTGGGGGACAGGGAAGGCTATGGCTACACCTTC.

The rearrangement joins TRBV6-6 to TRBJ2-1; D gene ambiguous. The CDR3 covers 15 residues. CDR1 is MNHNY, CDR2 SVGAGI, per germline (reference sequence). The germline V and J ends were trimmed by 6 bases and 6 bases, with 18 bases remaining between them. CDR3 protein: CASRTLQSALNEQFF. CDR3 bases: TGTGCCAGCAGAACGCTCCAGTCAGCCCTCAATGAGCAGTTCTTC.

This clone was seen a handful of times. This chain joins TRBV7-8 and TRBJ2-1; 9 nucleotides line up with TRBD1. Germline V gene sequence: CDR1 SGHVS, CDR2 FQNEAQ. V lost 1 base to trimming and J lost 4 bases; unmatched junction nucleotides: 5. This CDR3 spans 16 amino acids. CDR3 nucleotide sequence: TGTGCCAGCAGCTTAGAGGGACAGGGCCCTTACAATGAGCAGTTCTTC. Translating gives CASSLEGQGPYNEQFF.

This chain links TRBV6-5 with TRBJ1-2; 9 nucleotides align to TRBD1. CDR1 and CDR2 from the germline V gene are MNHEY and SVGAGI. The trim removed 5 bases at V and 6 bases at J, leaving 1 base unmatched. The CDR3 runs to 12 residues. The CDR3 loop is CASSRQGDGYTF. CDR3 in DNA: TGTGCCAGCAGTAGACAGGGGGATGGCTACACCTTC.

The DNA for the CDR3 is TGTGCCAGCAGCAAAACTAGTTCCTACGAGCAGTACTTC. Residues: CASSKTSSYEQYF. The V gene is TRBV7-2, the J gene TRBJ2-7; tentative D call: TRBD2 (5 bases). The CDR3 spans 13 residues. Between the trimmed V and J ends, which lost 5 bases and 1 base, there was a span of 9 bases. The germline V gene has CDR1 SGHTA and CDR2 FQGNSA.

This clone was seen a handful of times. The chain employs TRBV28 and TRBJ1-5; TRBD1 matches 10 bases. Looked up from germline, CDR1 is MDHEN and CDR2 is SYDVKM. The CDR3 length is 13 residues. V shed 3 bases, J shed 13 bases, and the junction held 6 bases outside the gene matches. In nucleotides, the CDR3 is TGTGCCAGCAGTTTTTCAGACAGGGGGCATCAGCATTTT. It encodes CASSFSDRGHQHF.

This clone occurred a few times. CDR3 in amino acids: CAWVPGTSMNYNEQFF. The CDR3 coding sequence is TGTGCCTGGGTCCCCGGGACTAGTATGAACTACAATGAGCAGTTCTTC. The chain recombines TRBV30 with TRBJ2-1; 8 positions match TRBD2. CDR3 length equals 16 residues. V lost 5 bases to trimming and J lost 3 bases; unmatched junction nucleotides: 12. The germline V gene has CDR1 GTSNPN and CDR2 SVGIG (reference sequence).

A few counts support this clone. The J gene is TRBJ2-1, the V gene TRBV25-1; 7 positions agree with TRBD2. V gave up 7 bases and J gave up 6 bases; unmatched junction bases: 6. The CDR3 is 13 amino acids. Per germline, CDR1 MGHDK and CDR2 SYGVNS. The CDR3 region has the DNA TGTGCCAGCACCGAGCGGGACGGCAATGAGCAGTTCTTC. This gives the protein CASTERDGNEQFF. The entire variable domain, with the rest obtained from reference TRBV25-1 and TRBJ2-1, is as follows: EADIYQTPRYLVIGTGKKITLECSQTMGHDKMYWYQQDPGMELHLIHYSYGVNSTEKGDLSSESTVSRIRTEHFPLTLESARPSHTSQYLCASTERDGNEQFFGPGTRLTVL.

This clone was found a few times. V usage is TRBV27 and J usage is TRBJ2-7; 7 bases line up with TRBD1. V lost 2 bases, J lost 2 bases, and 9 bases stayed unmatched. Germline values: CDR1 MNHEY, CDR2 SMNVEV (reference sequence). This CDR3 contains 16 residues. This CDR3 reads CASSLRTGQWAYEQYF. CDR3 sequence (DNA): TGTGCCAGCAGTTTACGGACAGGTCAATGGGCCTACGAGCAGTACTTC.

This clone was observed a handful of times. The genes are TRBV9 and TRBJ1-2; weak D call: TRBD1 (5 bases). This CDR3 is built from 15 residues. From germline, CDR1 is SGDLS and CDR2 YYNGEE. V was trimmed by 0 bases and J by 7 bases, leaving 16 bases between them. The CDR3 bases are TGTGCCAGCAGCGTAGCCGAAGGGGCTATTAGTGGCTACACCTTC. This translates into CASSVAEGAISGYTF.

The sample holds a few counts of this clone. The chain is built from TRBV9 and TRBJ2-5, with D uncertain. Trimming took 1 base from V and 3 from J, leaving 10 bases between them. This CDR3 spans 14 amino acids. The germline V gene encodes CDR1 SGDLS and CDR2 YYNGEE. The CDR3 nucleotides are TGTGCCAGCAGCGTATCGACGGCAGAAGAGACCCAGTACTTC. Its translation: CASSVSTAEETQYF.

This clone has more than one count but fewer than ten. Other DNA sequences in the same sample also yield this CDR3. This rearrangement joins TRBV2 to TRBJ2-5; the D call may be TRBD1 or TRBD2 (5 bases each). The CDR3 covers 12 residues. V lost 6 bases and J 0 bases, leaving 5 bases between the germline ends. The germline V gene encodes CDR1 SNHLY and CDR2 FYNNEI. The CDR3 DNA is TGTGCCAGCAGGGGGGACCAAGAGACCCAGTACTTC. Protein: CASRGDQETQYF.

With regard to this clone: A much more abundant neighbour one base away suggests this may be a read error. Within the sample, other DNA sequences also encode this same CDR3. The V and J genes are TRBV2 and TRBJ2-5; 11 nucleotides match TRBD1. The V gene's germline CDR1 is SNHLY and CDR2 FYNNEI. The J segment lost 2 bases and the V segment lost 5 bases, leaving 10 bases of the junction unmatched. This CDR3 comprises 17 residues. CDR3: CASSSRRGDRGQETQYF. The CDR3 DNA reads as TGTGCCAGCAGTTCCCGAAGGGGGGACAGGGGGCAAGAGACCCAGTACTTC.

V usage is TRBV5-1 and J usage is TRBJ2-1; the D gene is possibly TRBD2 (5 bases). Trimming stripped 3 bases from V and 6 bases from J, with 16 bases between. The CDR3 extends over 15 amino acids. From germline, CDR1 is SGHRS and CDR2 YFSETQ. The CDR3 reads CASSSIVKGSNEQFF. The CDR3 bases are TGCGCCAGCAGCTCTATCGTAAAAGGGAGCAATGAGCAGTTCTTC.

This clone showed up just a few times. The rearrangement joins TRBV6-5 to TRBJ2-3; D is undetermined. The germline V gene encodes CDR1 MNHEY and CDR2 SVGAGI. The CDR3 is 13 amino acids. Deletions cut 2 bases from V and 1 base from J, with 4 bases between. The CDR3 nucleotides are TGTGCCAGCAGTTACGTGGGCACAGATACGCAGTATTTT. This sequence encodes CASSYVGTDTQYF.

For this clone: The sample has other DNA sequences that encode this CDR3 too. V usage is TRBV14 and J usage is TRBJ1-2; D perhaps matches TRBD1 (5 bases). Germline V CDR1 and CDR2: SGHDN, FVKESK. Trimming removed 0 bases from V and 4 bases from J, with 9 bases in between. The CDR3 consists of 14 residues. The CDR3 loop is CASSQEAGSYGYTF. As DNA, the CDR3 is TGTGCCAGCAGCCAAGAAGCAGGGTCCTATGGCTACACCTTC. Looking up the rest from reference TRBV14 and TRBJ1-2 gives the full variable domain: EAGVTQFPSHSVIEKGQTVTLRCDPISGHDNLYWYRRVMGKEIKFLLHFVKESKQDESGMPNNRFLAERTGGTYSTLKVQPAELEDSGVYFCASSQEAGSYGYTFGSGTRLTVV.

This clone turned up a few times. V gene TRBV28 combines with J gene TRBJ1-1; D is possibly TRBD1 (5 bases). The germline CDR1 and CDR2 sequences are MDHEN and SYDVKM. The CDR3 is 14 residues long. The V gene lost 6 bases and the J gene lost 0 bases, with 11 bases spanning the gap. This CDR3 reads CASRRGTVNTEAFF. CDR3 in DNA: TGTGCCAGCAGGAGAGGGACGGTGAACACTGAAGCTTTCTTT.

The V call is TRBV10-2, the J call TRBJ2-1; 11 nucleotides agree with TRBD2. This CDR3 contains 15 residues. The ends lost 4 bases at V and 7 bases at J; junction bases unmatched: 6. Looked up from germline, CDR1 is WSHSY and CDR2 is SAAADI. The CDR3 DNA reads TGCGCCAGCAGTGGTAAGGCTAGCGGGAGGAATGAGCAGTTCTTC. Amino acid sequence: CASSGKASGRNEQFF.

This chain links TRBV28 with TRBJ2-7; D may be TRBD1 or TRBD2 (5 bases each). The CDR3 has 15 residues. V lost 5 bases and J lost 0, with 14 bases in between. Germline lookup yields CDR1 MDHEN and CDR2 SYDVKM. Written as DNA, the CDR3 is TGTGCCAGCAGTGCGGCCGGGACGGGCTCCTACGAGCAGTACTTC. It codes for CASSAAGTGSYEQYF. Full variable domain (outside the CDR3, taken from reference TRBV28 and TRBJ2-7): DVKVTQSSRYLVKRTGEKVFLECVQDMDHENMFWYRQDPGLGLRLIYFSYDVKMKEKGDIPEGYSVSREKKERFSLILESASTNQTSMYLCASSAAGTGSYEQYFGPGTRLTVT.